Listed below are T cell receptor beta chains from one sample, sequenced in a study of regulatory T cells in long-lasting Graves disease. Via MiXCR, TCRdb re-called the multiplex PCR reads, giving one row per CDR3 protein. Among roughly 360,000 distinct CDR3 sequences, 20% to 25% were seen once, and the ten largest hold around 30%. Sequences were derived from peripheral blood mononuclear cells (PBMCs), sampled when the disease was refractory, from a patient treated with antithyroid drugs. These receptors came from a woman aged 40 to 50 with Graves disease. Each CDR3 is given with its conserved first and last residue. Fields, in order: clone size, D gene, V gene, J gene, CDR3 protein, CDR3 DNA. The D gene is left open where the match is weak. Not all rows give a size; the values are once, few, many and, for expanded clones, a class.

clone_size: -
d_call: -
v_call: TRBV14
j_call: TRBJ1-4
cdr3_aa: CASSPRRTALGEKLFF
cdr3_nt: TGTGCCAGCAGCCCCCGCAGGACAGCCCTTGGTGAAAAACTGTTTTTT

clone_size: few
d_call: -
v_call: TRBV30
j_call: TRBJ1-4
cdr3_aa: CAWNIGTNEKLFF
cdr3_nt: TGTGCCTGGAACATTGGAACTAATGAAAAACTGTTTTTT

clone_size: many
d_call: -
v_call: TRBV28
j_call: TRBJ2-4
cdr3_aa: CASSFQVGKNIQYF
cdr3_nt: TGTGCCAGCAGTTTTCAGGTTGGCAAAAACATTCAGTACTTC

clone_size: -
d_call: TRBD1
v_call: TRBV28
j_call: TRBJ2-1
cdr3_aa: CASSYRGPAYNEQFF
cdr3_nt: TGTGCCAGCAGCTACAGGGGGCCCGCCTACAATGAGCAGTTCTTC

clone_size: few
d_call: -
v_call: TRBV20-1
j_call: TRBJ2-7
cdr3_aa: CSGLQGAYEQYF
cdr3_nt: TGCAGTGGATTACAGGGAGCCTACGAGCAGTACTTC

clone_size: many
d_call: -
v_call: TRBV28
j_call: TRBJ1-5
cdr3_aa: CASSPLTGGLSNQPQHF
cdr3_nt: TGTGCCAGCTCACCCCTCACCGGGGGGCTCAGCAATCAGCCCCAGCATTTT

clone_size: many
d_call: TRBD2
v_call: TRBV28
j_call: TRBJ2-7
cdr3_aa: CASSSGGAGDGEQYF
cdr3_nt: TGTGCCAGCAGTTCCGGGGGAGCGGGAGACGGCGAGCAGTACTTC

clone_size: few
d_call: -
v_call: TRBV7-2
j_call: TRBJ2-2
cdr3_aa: CASSFHSPGTGELFF
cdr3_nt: TGTGCCAGCAGCTTCCATTCGCCAGGAACCGGGGAGCTGTTTTTT

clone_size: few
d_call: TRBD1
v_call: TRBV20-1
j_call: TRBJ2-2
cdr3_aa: CSARAGGTGELFF
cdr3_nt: TGCAGTGCTAGGGCAGGGGGCACCGGGGAGCTGTTTTTT

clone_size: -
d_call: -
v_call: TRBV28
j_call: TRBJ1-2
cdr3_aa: CASSLIGGEVDGYTF
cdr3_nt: TGTGCCAGCAGTTTAATAGGCGGGGAGGTGGACGGCTACACCTTC

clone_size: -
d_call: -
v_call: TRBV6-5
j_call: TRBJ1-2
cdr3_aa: CASSYSMRGNGYTF
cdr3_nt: TGTGCCAGCAGTTATAGCATGAGGGGCAATGGCTACACCTTC

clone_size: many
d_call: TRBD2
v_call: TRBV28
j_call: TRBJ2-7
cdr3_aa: CASCYLASGSAKYF
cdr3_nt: TGTGCCAGCTGCTATTTGGCTAGCGGGAGTGCGAAGTACTTC